This TCR beta chain emerged from a study of human T cells and chemical hapten exposure. Study-level information: All through the approximately 22-week study, the scalp of each patient received diphenylcyclopropenone doses weekly. Alopecia universalis, totalis or areata was present in patients who were mostly female. Study-wide results and caveats: The study found expanded TCRs formed significantly more large CDR3 similarity clusters than controls. The number of TCRs over 1 in 1000 frequency stayed unchanged after DPC.

As for time point: patch test 3, about 24 weeks after DPC sensitization. Specified treatment: therapeutic diphenylcyclopropenone sensitization with weekly scalp DPC. The CDR3 totals 16 residues. V dropped 6 bases and J dropped 8; count of bases not matched to a gene: 13. Germline-derived CDR1 and CDR2 are MNHEY and SMNVEV (reference sequence). TCRdb re-analysed the RACE reads in MiXCR, keeping a single row per CDR3 protein. The table lists just over 95,000 distinct CDR3 sequences, 27% of them singletons, with 10% in the top ten. A word on this clonotype: Its antigen is as yet unknown.

The genes are TRBV27 and TRBJ1-2; 12 bases align to TRBD1. The clonotype was recovered from a man between 40 and 49 years old with alopecia areata. Some clones in this sample may be carry-over from other donors' samples. The material sequenced was whole blood, taken in connection with sensitization to the hapten diphenylcyclopropenone (DPC). The CDR3 nucleotides are TGTGCCAGCAGCAGTTGGGACAGGGGGCGATCGGGAGGCTACACCTTC. It translates to CASSSWDRGRSGGYTF.